Given below is one T cell receptor (beta chain) in context. These data belong to a study of T cells after yellow fever vaccination. Study information: Fractions with few cells were prepared using SMART-Seq v4 Ultra Low Input.

A 5'RACE template-switching step, the method used to make TCR cDNA, added a universal primer site and UMIs. A single record per CDR3 protein comes from TCRdb applying MiXCR to the 5' RACE reads. The sample yields just over 300,000 distinct CDR3 sequences, around 3.9% seen once. V gave up 1 base and J gave up 4 bases, with 17 bases separating them. The V gene's germline CDR1 is LGHNA and CDR2 YSLEER. CDR3 length: 16 amino acids. The clonotype comes from a man younger than 35 who received the YFV17D yellow fever vaccine. This specimen was PBMCs, taken on the day of the yellow fever booster vaccination. V gene TRBV4-3 combines with J gene TRBJ2-7; D unclear. The CDR3: CASSQGRSVKSYEQYF. The CDR3 DNA sequence: TGCGCCAGCAGCCAAGGTCGCAGCGTCAAAAGTTACGAGCAGTACTTC.